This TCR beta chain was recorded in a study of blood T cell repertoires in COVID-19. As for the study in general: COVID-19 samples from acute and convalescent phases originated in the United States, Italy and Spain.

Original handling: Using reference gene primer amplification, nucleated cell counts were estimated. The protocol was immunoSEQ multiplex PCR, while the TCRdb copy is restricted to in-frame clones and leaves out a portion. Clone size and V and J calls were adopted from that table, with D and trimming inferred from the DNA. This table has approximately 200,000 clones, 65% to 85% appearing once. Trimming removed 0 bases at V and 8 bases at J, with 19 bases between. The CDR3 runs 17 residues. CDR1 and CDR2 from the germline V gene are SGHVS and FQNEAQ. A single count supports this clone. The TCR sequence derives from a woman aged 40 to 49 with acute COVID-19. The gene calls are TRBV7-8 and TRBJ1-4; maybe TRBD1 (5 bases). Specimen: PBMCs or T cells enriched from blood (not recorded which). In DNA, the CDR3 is TGTGCCAGCAGCTTAGCGGTGGCAGGGTGGGTTGACGAAAAACTGTTTTTT. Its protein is CASSLAVAGWVDEKLFF.